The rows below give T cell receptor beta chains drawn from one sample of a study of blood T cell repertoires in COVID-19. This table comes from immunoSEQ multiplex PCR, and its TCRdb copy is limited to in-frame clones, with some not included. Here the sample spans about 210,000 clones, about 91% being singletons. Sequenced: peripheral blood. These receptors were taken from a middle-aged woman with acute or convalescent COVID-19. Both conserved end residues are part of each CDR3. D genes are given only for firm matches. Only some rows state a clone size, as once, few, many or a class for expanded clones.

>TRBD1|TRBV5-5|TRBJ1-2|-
CASSLDQGASHYGYTF
TGTGCCAGCAGCTTAGATCAGGGGGCATCGCACTATGGCTACACCTTC
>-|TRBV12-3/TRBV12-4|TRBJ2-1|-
CASSFQDSNEQFF
TGTGCCAGCAGTTTCCAGGACTCCAATGAGCAGTTCTTC
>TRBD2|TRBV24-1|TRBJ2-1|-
CATSDQASGTYNEQFF
TGTGCCACCAGTGATCAGGCTAGCGGGACATACAATGAGCAGTTCTTC
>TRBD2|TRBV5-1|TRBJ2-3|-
CASSPGLAGAYTDTQYF
TGCGCCAGCAGCCCAGGACTAGCGGGCGCCTACACAGATACGCAGTATTTT
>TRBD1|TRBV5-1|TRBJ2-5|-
CASSFGTGEETQYF
TGCGCCAGCAGCTTCGGGACAGGGGAGGAGACCCAGTACTTC
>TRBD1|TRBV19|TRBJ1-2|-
CASSFPTGRLGYGYTF
TGTGCCAGTAGTTTCCCGACAGGGAGGCTTGGGTATGGCTACACCTTC
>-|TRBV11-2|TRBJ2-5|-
CASSLGPQGTTQYF
TGTGCCAGCAGCTTAGGGCCCCAGGGGACGACCCAGTACTTC
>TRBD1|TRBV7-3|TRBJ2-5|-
CASSLSAGTGVETQYF
TGTGCCAGCAGCTTATCAGCGGGGACAGGGGTGGAGACCCAGTACTTC
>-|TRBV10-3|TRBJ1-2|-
CAISESGSYGYTF
TGTGCCATCAGTGAGTCAGGGAGCTATGGCTACACCTTC
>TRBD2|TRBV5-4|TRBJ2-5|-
CASSLAGGPWETQYF
TGTGCCAGCAGTCTAGCGGGGGGGCCGTGGGAGACCCAGTACTTC
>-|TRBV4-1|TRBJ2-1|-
CASKSPGSYNEQFF
TGCGCCAGCAAATCGCCGGGGTCCTACAATGAGCAGTTCTTC
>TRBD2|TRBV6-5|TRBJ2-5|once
CASSWASGYQETQYF
TGTGCCAGCAGTTGGGCTAGCGGGTACCAAGAGACCCAGTACTTC
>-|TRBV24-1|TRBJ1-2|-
CASGGPDYGYTF
TGTGCCTCCGGTGGGCCAGACTATGGCTACACCTTC
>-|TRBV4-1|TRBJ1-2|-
CASSQVRGEYGYTF
TGCGCCAGCAGCCAAGTCAGGGGCGAGTATGGCTACACCTTC
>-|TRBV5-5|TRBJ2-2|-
CASSLAGLPFGTGELFF
TGTGCCAGCAGCTTGGCCGGACTGCCTTTCGGCACCGGGGAGCTGTTTTTT
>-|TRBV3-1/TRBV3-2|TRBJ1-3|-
CASSQGSAGNTIYF
TGTGCCAGCAGCCAAGGGTCAGCTGGAAACACCATATATTTT
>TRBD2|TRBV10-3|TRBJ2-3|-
CAIAVAGGLSTDTQYF
TGTGCCATCGCGGTAGCGGGGGGCCTCAGCACAGATACGCAGTATTTT
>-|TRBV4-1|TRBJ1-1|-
CASSQEYREGTEAFF
TGCGCCAGCAGCCAAGAGTACCGGGAAGGCACTGAAGCTTTCTTT
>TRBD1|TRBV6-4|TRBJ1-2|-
CASSDSGGQGYYGYTF
TGTGCCAGCAGTGACTCGGGGGGACAGGGCTACTATGGCTACACCTTC
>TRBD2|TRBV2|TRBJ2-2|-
CASRVRTSPGELFF
TGTGCCAGCAGGGTCCGGACTAGTCCCGGGGAGCTGTTTTTT
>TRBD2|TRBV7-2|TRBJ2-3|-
CASSLVGLAGGTDTQYF
TGTGCCAGCAGCTTAGTAGGACTAGCGGGGGGCACAGATACGCAGTATTTT
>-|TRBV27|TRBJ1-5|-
CASSPQGPNQPQHF
TGTGCCAGCAGTCCGCAGGGCCCTAATCAGCCCCAGCATTTT
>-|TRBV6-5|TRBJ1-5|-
CASTGGGLGNQPQHF
TGTGCCAGCACCGGAGGAGGCCTCGGCAATCAGCCCCAGCATTTT
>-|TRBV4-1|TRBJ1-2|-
CASSQDKETLYGYTF
TGCGCCAGCAGCCAAGATAAGGAGACGTTATATGGCTACACCTTC
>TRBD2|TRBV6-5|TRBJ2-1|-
CASSSRLAGSYNEQFF
TGTGCCAGCAGTTCCCGACTAGCGGGGTCATACAATGAGCAGTTCTTC
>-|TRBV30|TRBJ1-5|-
CAYRRGTFSNQPQHF
TGTGCTTACAGGAGGGGAACCTTTAGCAATCAGCCCCAGCATTTT
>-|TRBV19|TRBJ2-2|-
CASTGAAVTGELFF
TGTGCCAGTACAGGGGCGGCGGTCACCGGGGAGCTGTTTTTT
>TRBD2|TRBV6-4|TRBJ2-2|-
CASSMTAGENTGELFF
TGTGCCAGCAGCATGACGGCGGGGGAGAACACCGGGGAGCTGTTTTTT
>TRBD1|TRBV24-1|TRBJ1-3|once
CATTGGEGNTIYF
TGTGCCACCACAGGGGGCGAAGGAAACACCATATATTTT
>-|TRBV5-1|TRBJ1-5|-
CASSLEGREHQPQHF
TGCGCCAGCAGCTTGGAAGGCAGGGAACATCAGCCCCAGCATTTT
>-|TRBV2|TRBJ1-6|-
CASSVSSANSPLHF
TGTGCCAGCAGTGTATCGTCAGCGAATTCACCCCTCCACTTT
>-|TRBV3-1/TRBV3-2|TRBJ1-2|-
CASSPARGRYGGYTF
TGTGCCAGCAGCCCCGCCAGGGGAAGGTATGGAGGCTACACCTTC
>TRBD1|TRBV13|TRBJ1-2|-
CASSFPSDREDYGYTF
TGTGCCAGCAGCTTCCCCTCGGACAGGGAGGACTATGGCTACACCTTC
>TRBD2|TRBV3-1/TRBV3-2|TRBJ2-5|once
CASSQVGLGAETQYF
TGTGCCAGCAGCCAAGTTGGACTAGGCGCGGAGACCCAGTACTTC
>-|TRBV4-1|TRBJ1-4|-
CASSHKIRTGMQENEKLFF
TGCGCCAGCAGCCACAAAATCAGAACAGGGATGCAGGAGAATGAAAAACTGTTTTTT
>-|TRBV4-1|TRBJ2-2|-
CASSPASGGNTGELFF
TGCGCCAGCAGCCCCGCGTCAGGGGGGAATACCGGGGAGCTGTTTTTT
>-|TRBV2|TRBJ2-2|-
CASSTLRRLVANTGELFF
TGTGCCAGCAGTACTCTTCGGAGACTAGTTGCGAACACCGGGGAGCTGTTTTTT
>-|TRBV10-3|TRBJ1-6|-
CAIREQGNSPLHF
TGTGCCATCAGGGAACAGGGTAATTCACCCCTCCACTTT
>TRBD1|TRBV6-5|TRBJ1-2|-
CASSQDRDYGYTF
TGTGCCAGTAGCCAGGACAGGGACTATGGCTACACCTTC
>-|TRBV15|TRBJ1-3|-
CATSLLGGGPGNTIYF
TGTGCCACCAGCCTGCTGGGGGGTGGGCCTGGAAACACCATATATTTT
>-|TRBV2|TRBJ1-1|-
CASSEGRNTEAFF
TGTGCCAGCAGTGAGGGGAGGAACACTGAAGCTTTCTTT
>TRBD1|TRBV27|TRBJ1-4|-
CASRTGTGSEKLFF
TGTGCCAGCAGAACAGGGACAGGGTCAGAAAAACTGTTTTTT
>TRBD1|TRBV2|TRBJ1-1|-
CASSEEGATEAFF
TGTGCCAGCAGTGAGGAGGGGGCCACTGAAGCTTTCTTT
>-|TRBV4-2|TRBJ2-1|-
CASSQEDSVTQNEQFF
TGTGCCAGCAGCCAAGAAGATAGCGTGACACAAAATGAGCAGTTCTTC
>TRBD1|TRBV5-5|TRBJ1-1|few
CASSGGTEVMNTEAFF
TGTGCCAGCAGCGGAGGGACAGAAGTAATGAACACTGAAGCTTTCTTT
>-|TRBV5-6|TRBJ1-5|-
CASSRGGNLDQPQHF
TGTGCCAGCAGCCGGGGTGGGAATTTGGATCAGCCCCAGCATTTT
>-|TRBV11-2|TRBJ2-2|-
CASLEANTGELFF
TGTGCCAGCCTGGAGGCGAACACCGGGGAGCTGTTTTTT
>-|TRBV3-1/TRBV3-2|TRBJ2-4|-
CASSQEGGGKYF
TGTGCCAGCAGCCAAGAAGGCGGAGGGAAGTACTTC